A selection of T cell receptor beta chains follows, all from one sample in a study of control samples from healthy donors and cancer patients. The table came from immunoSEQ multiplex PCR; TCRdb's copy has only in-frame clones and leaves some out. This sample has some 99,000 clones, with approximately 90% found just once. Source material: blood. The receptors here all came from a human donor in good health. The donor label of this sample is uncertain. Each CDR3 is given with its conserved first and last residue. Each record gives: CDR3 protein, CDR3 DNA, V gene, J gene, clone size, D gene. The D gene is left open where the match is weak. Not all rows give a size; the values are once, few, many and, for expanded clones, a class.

CDR3aa: CAWAEEGIRDFSGNTIYF
CDR3nt: TGTGCCTGGGCGGAAGAGGGCATCAGGGACTTCTCTGGAAACACCATATATTTT
v_gene: TRBV30
j_gene: TRBJ1-3
abundance: NA
d_gene: NA

CDR3aa: CASSPPGGGKANYGYTF
CDR3nt: TGCGCCAGCAGCCCCCCGGGGGGGGGTAAAGCTAACTATGGCTACACCTTC
v_gene: TRBV4-1
j_gene: TRBJ1-2
abundance: NA
d_gene: NA

CDR3aa: CASSYFAGMRFGENIQYF
CDR3nt: TGTGCCAGCAGTTACTTTGCAGGGATGAGGTTCGGCGAAAACATTCAGTACTTC
v_gene: TRBV6-2/TRBV6-3
j_gene: TRBJ2-4
abundance: once
d_gene: NA

CDR3aa: CASRSDRVPGNTIYF
CDR3nt: TGTGCCAGCAGATCTGACAGGGTACCTGGAAACACCATATATTTT
v_gene: TRBV28
j_gene: TRBJ1-3
abundance: NA
d_gene: TRBD1

CDR3aa: CASRGQGNTEAFF
CDR3nt: TGTGCCAGCAGGGGACAGGGGAACACTGAAGCTTTCTTT
v_gene: TRBV28
j_gene: TRBJ1-1
abundance: once
d_gene: TRBD1

CDR3aa: CASSIGDRPVSPEAFF
CDR3nt: TGTGCCAGTAGTATAGGGGACAGACCGGTGTCCCCTGAAGCTTTCTTT
v_gene: TRBV19
j_gene: TRBJ1-1
abundance: NA
d_gene: TRBD1

CDR3aa: CASSQGLAGGNEQFF
CDR3nt: TGTGCCAGCAGTCAGGGACTAGCGGGGGGGAATGAGCAGTTCTTC
v_gene: TRBV6-6
j_gene: TRBJ2-1
abundance: once
d_gene: TRBD2

CDR3aa: CATARVEAFF
CDR3nt: TGTGCCACCGCCCGGGTTGAAGCTTTCTTT
v_gene: TRBV28
j_gene: TRBJ1-1
abundance: NA
d_gene: NA

CDR3aa: CASSEEGSRTEAFF
CDR3nt: TGTGCCAGCAGCGAGGAGGGGAGTCGGACTGAAGCTTTCTTT
v_gene: TRBV3-1/TRBV3-2
j_gene: TRBJ1-1
abundance: few
d_gene: NA

CDR3aa: CASSQDRLAGDTNTGELFF
CDR3nt: TGTGCCAGCAGCCAAGATCGACTAGCGGGGGACACCAACACCGGGGAGCTGTTTTTT
v_gene: TRBV4-2
j_gene: TRBJ2-2
abundance: once
d_gene: TRBD2

CDR3aa: CASSLDRGRGEKLFF
CDR3nt: TGCGCCAGCAGCTTGGACCGGGGGCGGGGTGAAAAACTGTTTTTT
v_gene: TRBV5-1
j_gene: TRBJ1-4
abundance: once
d_gene: NA

CDR3aa: CASSLTGTGAHTGELFF
CDR3nt: TGTGCCAGCAGCTTGACTGGGACAGGGGCCCACACCGGGGAGCTGTTTTTT
v_gene: TRBV7-2
j_gene: TRBJ2-2
abundance: NA
d_gene: TRBD1

CDR3aa: CASSLRPTNEKLFF
CDR3nt: TGTGCCAGCAGTTTGAGGCCAACTAATGAAAAACTGTTTTTT
v_gene: TRBV2
j_gene: TRBJ1-4
abundance: NA
d_gene: NA

CDR3aa: CASTKTGDRSPLHF
CDR3nt: TGTGCCAGCACCAAGACAGGGGATAGGTCACCCCTCCACTTT
v_gene: TRBV28
j_gene: TRBJ1-6
abundance: NA
d_gene: TRBD1

CDR3aa: CAWTHESSGNTIYF
CDR3nt: TGTGCCTGGACACATGAGTCGTCCGGAAACACCATATATTTT
v_gene: TRBV30
j_gene: TRBJ1-3
abundance: NA
d_gene: NA

CDR3aa: CASSQLGVTFNSPLHF
CDR3nt: TGTGCCAGCAGTCAACTAGGGGTTACGTTTAATTCACCCCTCCACTTT
v_gene: TRBV7-8
j_gene: TRBJ1-6
abundance: NA
d_gene: NA

CDR3aa: CAWSVQAAGDTQYF
CDR3nt: TGTGCCTGGAGTGTACAGGCGGCGGGAGATACGCAGTATTTT
v_gene: TRBV30
j_gene: TRBJ2-3
abundance: NA
d_gene: NA

CDR3aa: CASSRRGLGDTQYF
CDR3nt: TGTGCCAGCAGCCGCAGGGGGCTGGGAGATACGCAGTATTTT
v_gene: TRBV7-9
j_gene: TRBJ2-3
abundance: NA
d_gene: TRBD1

CDR3aa: CARSGGIGYNEQFF
CDR3nt: TGTGCCCGATCAGGGGGCATAGGGTACAATGAGCAGTTCTTC
v_gene: TRBV30
j_gene: TRBJ2-1
abundance: NA
d_gene: TRBD1

CDR3aa: CASSPGQSFQRYGYTF
CDR3nt: TGTGCCAGCAGTCCGGGACAGAGCTTCCAACGCTATGGCTACACCTTC
v_gene: TRBV27
j_gene: TRBJ1-2
abundance: NA
d_gene: TRBD1

CDR3aa: CASSLGPGGDYGYTF
CDR3nt: TGTGCCAGCAGCTTAGGACCGGGGGGAGACTATGGCTACACCTTC
v_gene: TRBV11-2
j_gene: TRBJ1-2
abundance: NA
d_gene: NA

CDR3aa: CASGWGDRADGYTF
CDR3nt: TGTGCTAGTGGTTGGGGGGACAGGGCAGACGGCTACACCTTC
v_gene: TRBV12-5
j_gene: TRBJ1-2
abundance: NA
d_gene: TRBD1

CDR3aa: CASSQDRQGLPYEQYF
CDR3nt: TGTGCCAGCAGCCAAGATAGACAGGGCCTCCCGTACGAGCAGTACTTC
v_gene: TRBV4-2
j_gene: TRBJ2-7
abundance: few
d_gene: TRBD1

CDR3aa: CASSVGLGEVNGYTF
CDR3nt: TGTGCCAGCAGCGTAGGCCTTGGGGAGGTCAATGGCTACACCTTC
v_gene: TRBV9
j_gene: TRBJ1-2
abundance: once
d_gene: NA

CDR3aa: CASSPDKQGSNEQFF
CDR3nt: TGCGCCAGCAGCCCAGATAAACAGGGGTCCAATGAGCAGTTCTTC
v_gene: TRBV5-1
j_gene: TRBJ2-1
abundance: NA
d_gene: TRBD1

CDR3aa: CAIRQGPNTGELFF
CDR3nt: TGTGCCATTAGACAGGGGCCGAACACCGGGGAGCTGTTTTTT
v_gene: TRBV10-3
j_gene: TRBJ2-2
abundance: NA
d_gene: TRBD1